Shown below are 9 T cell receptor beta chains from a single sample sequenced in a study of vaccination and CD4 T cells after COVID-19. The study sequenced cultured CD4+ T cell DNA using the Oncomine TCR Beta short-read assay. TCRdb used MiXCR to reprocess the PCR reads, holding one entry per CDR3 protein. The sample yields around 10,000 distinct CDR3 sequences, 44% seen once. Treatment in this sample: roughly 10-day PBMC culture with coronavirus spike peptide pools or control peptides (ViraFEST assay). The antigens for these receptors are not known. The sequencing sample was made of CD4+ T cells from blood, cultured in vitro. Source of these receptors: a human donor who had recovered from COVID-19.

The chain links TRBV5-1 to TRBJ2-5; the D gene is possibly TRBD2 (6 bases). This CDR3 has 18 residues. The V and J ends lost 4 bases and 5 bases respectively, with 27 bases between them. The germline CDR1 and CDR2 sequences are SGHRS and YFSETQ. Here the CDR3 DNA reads TGCGCCAGCAGCACGACCTTCAGGGAATTGGGAGGAGGGGAGACCCAGTACTTC. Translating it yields CASSTTFRELGGGETQYF.

The CDR3 protein is CASSPTMSFSGYTF. As DNA, the CDR3 is TGTGCCAGCAGCCCCACAATGAGTTTTAGCGGCTACACCTTC. This rearrangement joins TRBV6-1 to TRBJ1-2; D not certain. V dropped 6 bases and J dropped 8 bases, with 19 bases sitting between them. Germline V gene lookup returns CDR1 MNHNS and CDR2 SASEGT. The CDR3 consists of 14 residues.

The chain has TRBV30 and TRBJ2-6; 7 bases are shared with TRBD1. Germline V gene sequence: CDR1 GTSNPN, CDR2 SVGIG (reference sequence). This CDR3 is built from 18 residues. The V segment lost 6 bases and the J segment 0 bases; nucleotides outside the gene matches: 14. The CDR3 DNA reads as TGTGCCTGTCACCCCTCCAGGGGGATAAGCTCTGGGGCCAACGTCCTGACTTTC. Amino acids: CACHPSRGISSGANVLTF.

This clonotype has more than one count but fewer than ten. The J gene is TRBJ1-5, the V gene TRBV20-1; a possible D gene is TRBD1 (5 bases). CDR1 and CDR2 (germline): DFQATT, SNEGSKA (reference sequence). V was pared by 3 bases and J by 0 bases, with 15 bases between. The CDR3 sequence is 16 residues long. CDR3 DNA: TGCAGTGCTAGGGCCTCCTATGGGGGTAGCAATCAGCCCCAGCATTTT. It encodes CSARASYGGSNQPQHF.

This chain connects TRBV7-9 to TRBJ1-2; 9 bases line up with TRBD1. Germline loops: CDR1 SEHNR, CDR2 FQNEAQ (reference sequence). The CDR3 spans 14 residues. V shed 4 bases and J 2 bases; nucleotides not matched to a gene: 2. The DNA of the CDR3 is TGTGCCAGCAGCTACGACAGGGGGAACTATGGCTACACCTTC. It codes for CASSYDRGNYGYTF. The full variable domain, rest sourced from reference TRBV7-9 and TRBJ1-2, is DTGVSQNPRHKITKRGQNVTFRCDPISEHNRLYWYRQTLGQGPEFLTYFQNEAQLEKSRLLSDRFSAERPKGSFSTLEIQRTEQGDSAMYLCASSYDRGNYGYTFGSGTRLTVV.

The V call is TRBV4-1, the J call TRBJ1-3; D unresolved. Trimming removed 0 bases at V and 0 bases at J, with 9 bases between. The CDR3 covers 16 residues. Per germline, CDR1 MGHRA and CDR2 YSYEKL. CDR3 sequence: CASSQEDGFSGNTIYF. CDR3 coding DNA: TGCGCCAGCAGCCAAGAAGACGGGTTCTCTGGAAACACCATATATTTT.

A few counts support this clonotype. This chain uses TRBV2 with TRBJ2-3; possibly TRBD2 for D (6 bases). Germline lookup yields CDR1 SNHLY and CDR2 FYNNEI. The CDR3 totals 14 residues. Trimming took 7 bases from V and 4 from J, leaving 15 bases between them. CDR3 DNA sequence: TGTGCCAGCACCCGGGACTCTTGGGCAGATACGCAGTATTTT. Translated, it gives CASTRDSWADTQYF.

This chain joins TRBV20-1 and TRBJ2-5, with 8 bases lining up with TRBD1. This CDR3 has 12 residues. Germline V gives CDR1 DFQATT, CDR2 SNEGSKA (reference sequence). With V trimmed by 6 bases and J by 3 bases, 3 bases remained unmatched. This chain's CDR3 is CSAMDREETQYF. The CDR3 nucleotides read TGCAGTGCGATGGACAGGGAAGAGACCCAGTACTTC.

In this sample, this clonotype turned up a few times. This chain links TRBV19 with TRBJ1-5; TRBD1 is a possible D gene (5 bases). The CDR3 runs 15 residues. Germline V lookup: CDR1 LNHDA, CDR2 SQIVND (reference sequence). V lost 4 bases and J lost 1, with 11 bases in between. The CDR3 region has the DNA TGTGCCAGTAGTAACGGGGGAGGGAGCAATCAGCCCCAGCATTTT. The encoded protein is CASSNGGGSNQPQHF. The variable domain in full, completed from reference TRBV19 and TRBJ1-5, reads DGGITQSPKYLFRKEGQNVTLSCEQNLNHDAMYWYRQDPGQGLRLIYYSQIVNDFQKGDIAEGYSVSREKKESFPLTVTSAQKNPTAFYLCASSNGGGSNQPQHFGDGTRLSIL.